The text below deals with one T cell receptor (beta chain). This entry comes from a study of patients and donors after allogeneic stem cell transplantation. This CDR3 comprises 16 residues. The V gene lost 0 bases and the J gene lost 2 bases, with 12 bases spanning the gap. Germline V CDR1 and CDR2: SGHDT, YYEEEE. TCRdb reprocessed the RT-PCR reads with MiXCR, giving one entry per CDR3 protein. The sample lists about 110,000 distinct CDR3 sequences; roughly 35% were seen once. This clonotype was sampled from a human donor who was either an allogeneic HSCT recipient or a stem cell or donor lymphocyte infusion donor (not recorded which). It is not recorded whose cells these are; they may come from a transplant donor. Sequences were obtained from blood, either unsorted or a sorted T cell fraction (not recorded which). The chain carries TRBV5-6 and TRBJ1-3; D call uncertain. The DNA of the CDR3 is TGTGCCAGCAGCTTGGCCGTTGGGGTCCCTGGAAACACCATATATTTT. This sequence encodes CASSLAVGVPGNTIYF.